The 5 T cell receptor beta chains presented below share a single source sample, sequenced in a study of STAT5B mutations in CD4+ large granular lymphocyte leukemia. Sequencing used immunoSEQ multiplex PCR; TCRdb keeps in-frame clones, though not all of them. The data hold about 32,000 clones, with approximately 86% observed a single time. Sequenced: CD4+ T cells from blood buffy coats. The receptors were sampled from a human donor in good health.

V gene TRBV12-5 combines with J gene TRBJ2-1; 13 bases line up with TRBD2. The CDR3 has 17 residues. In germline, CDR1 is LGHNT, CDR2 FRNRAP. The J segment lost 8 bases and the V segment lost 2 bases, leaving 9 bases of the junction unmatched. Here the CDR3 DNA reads TGTGCTAGTGGTTTGACAAGGACTAGCGGGAGCGGCGATGAGCAGTTCTTC. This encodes CASGLTRTSGSGDEQFF.

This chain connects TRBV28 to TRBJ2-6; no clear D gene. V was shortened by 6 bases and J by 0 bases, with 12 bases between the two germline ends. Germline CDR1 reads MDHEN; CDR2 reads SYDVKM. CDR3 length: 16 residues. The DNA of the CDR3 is TGTGCCAGCAGCCGACCATCAGGCTCTGGGGCCAACGTCCTGACTTTC. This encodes CASSRPSGSGANVLTF.

CDR3 sequence reads: CAQQESGGNTIYF. CDR3 nucleotides: TGTGCCCAGCAGGAATCAGGGGGAAACACCATATATTTT. This chain uses TRBV7-5 with TRBJ1-3; the table's D call, TRBD1, has no DNA check behind it. TRBV7-5 is described as a pseudogene. CDR3 size: 13 residues.

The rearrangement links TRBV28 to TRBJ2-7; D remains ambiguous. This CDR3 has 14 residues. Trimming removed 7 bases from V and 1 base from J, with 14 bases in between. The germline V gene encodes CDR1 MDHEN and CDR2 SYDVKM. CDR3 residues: CASTPPGRSYEQYF. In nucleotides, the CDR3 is TGTGCCAGCACTCCCCCTGGGCGGTCCTACGAGCAGTACTTC.

Written as DNA, the CDR3 is TGTGCCAGCAGAAGGACTAGGAGCTCCTACAATGAGCAGTTCTTC. It encodes CASRRTRSSYNEQFF. The rearrangement links TRBV6-5 to TRBJ2-1, with TRBD2 matching over 7 bases. This CDR3 spans 15 amino acids. Germline lookup yields CDR1 MNHEY and CDR2 SVGAGI. The V segment lost 6 bases and the J segment 0 bases; nucleotides outside the gene matches: 5.